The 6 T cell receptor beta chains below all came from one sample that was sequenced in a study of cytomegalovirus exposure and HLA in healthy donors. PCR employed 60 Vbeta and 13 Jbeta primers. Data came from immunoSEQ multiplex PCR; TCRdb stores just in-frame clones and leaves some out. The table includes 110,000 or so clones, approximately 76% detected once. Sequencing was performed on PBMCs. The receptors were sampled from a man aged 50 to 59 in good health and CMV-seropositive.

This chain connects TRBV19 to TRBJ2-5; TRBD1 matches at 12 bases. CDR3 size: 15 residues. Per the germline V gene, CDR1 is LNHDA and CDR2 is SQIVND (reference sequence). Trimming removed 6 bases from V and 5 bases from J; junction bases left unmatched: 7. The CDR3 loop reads CASRSGTGGLETQYF. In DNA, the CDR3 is TGTGCCAGTAGGTCCGGGACAGGGGGCTTGGAGACCCAGTACTTC. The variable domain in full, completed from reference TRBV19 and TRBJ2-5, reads DGGITQSPKYLFRKEGQNVTLSCEQNLNHDAMYWYRQDPGQGLRLIYYSQIVNDFQKGDIAEGYSVSREKKESFPLTVTSAQKNPTAFYLCASRSGTGGLETQYFGPGTRLLVL.

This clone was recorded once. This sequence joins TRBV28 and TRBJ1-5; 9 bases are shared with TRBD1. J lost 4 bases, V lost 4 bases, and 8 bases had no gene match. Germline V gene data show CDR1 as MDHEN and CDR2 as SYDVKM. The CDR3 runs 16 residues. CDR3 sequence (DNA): TGTGCCAGCAGTTCACCCCGCGGACAGGGGAATCAGCCCCAGCATTTT. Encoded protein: CASSSPRGQGNQPQHF.

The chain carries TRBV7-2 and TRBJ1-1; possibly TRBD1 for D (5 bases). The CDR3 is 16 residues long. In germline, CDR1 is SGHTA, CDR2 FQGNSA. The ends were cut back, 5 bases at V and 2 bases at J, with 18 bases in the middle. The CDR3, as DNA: TGTGCCAGCAGCCCCGCCGTTGGCAGGGCAAACACTGAAGCTTTCTTT. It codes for CASSPAVGRANTEAFF.

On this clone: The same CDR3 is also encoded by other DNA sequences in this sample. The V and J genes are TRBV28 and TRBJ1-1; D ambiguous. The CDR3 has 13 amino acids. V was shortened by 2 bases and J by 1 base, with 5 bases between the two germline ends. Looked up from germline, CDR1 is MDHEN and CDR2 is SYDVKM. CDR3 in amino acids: CASSLTPNTEAFF. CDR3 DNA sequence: TGTGCCAGCAGTTTAACACCGAACACTGAAGCTTTCTTT.

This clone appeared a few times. The DNA for the CDR3 is TGTGCCACGGAAGGGGGTGGCTACACCTTC. Translation gives CATEGGGYTF. The chain joins TRBV28 to TRBJ1-2; weak D call: TRBD1 (6 bases). The CDR3 covers 10 residues. Germline V CDR1 and CDR2: MDHEN, SYDVKM. The ends were cut back, 10 bases at V and 7 bases at J, with 10 bases in the middle.

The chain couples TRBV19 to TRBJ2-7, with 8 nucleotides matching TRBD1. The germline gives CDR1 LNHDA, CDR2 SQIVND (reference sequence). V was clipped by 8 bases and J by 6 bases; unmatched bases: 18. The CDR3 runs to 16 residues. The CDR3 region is CASDGSRGRSNGEQYF. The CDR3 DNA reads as TGTGCCAGTGACGGGAGCAGGGGGCGCTCAAACGGCGAGCAGTACTTC.